One sample yielded the 26 T cell receptor beta chains listed below, sequenced in a study of identifying expanded T cells in peripheral blood. Repertoires were generated with immunoSEQ multiplex PCR, while TCRdb's copy carries only in-frame clones and drops some. This repertoire shows around 91,000 clones, 70% to 90% found once; its top ten account for around 3.6%. The source material was blood. These receptors all come from a person aged 18 to 75 in good health.

V and J are TRBV5-4 and TRBJ2-1; D is ambiguous. V lost 3 bases to trimming and J lost 4 bases, with 5 bases between them. CDR1 is SGHNT, CDR2 YYREEE, per germline (reference sequence). The CDR3 consists of 12 residues. Written as DNA, the CDR3 is TGTGCCAGCAGCTCGACTTACAATGAGCAGTTCTTC. Translation: CASSSTYNEQFF.

The V and J genes are TRBV7-3 and TRBJ2-3; D unclear. There are 14 residues in the CDR3. The V and J ends lost 5 bases and 7 bases respectively, with 16 bases between them. CDR1 is SGHTA and CDR2 is FQGTGA in the germline V gene. This CDR3 reads CASSPDRQMHTQYF. Here the CDR3 DNA reads TGTGCCAGCAGCCCGGACCGCCAGATGCATACGCAGTATTTT.

The J gene is TRBJ2-2, the V gene TRBV9; D ambiguous. CDR1 is SGDLS and CDR2 is YYNGEE in the germline V gene. The CDR3 contains 17 residues. Deletions cut 2 bases from V and 4 bases from J, with 18 bases between. This chain's CDR3 is CASSVILGTLGTGELFF. The CDR3 DNA reads TGTGCCAGCAGCGTGATATTGGGAACCTTGGGCACCGGGGAGCTGTTTTTT.

A few counts support this clone. Additional DNA sequences in this sample encode the identical CDR3. The chain is built from TRBV28 and TRBJ2-3; no definite D call. The V end was cut by 6 bases, the J end by 2 bases, with 3 bases between. Germline CDR1 MDHEN, CDR2 SYDVKM. The CDR3 runs to 11 residues. CDR3 residues: CASRYTDTQYF. In DNA form, the CDR3 reads TGTGCCAGCAGATACACAGATACGCAGTATTTT.

The gene calls are TRBV7-2 and TRBJ2-4; 11 bases fit TRBD2. The ends lost 5 bases at V and 0 bases at J; junction bases unmatched: 12. The CDR3 runs 19 residues. Germline loops: CDR1 SGHTA, CDR2 FQGNSA. The CDR3 protein is CASSLLAGASRQAKNIQYF. In nucleotides, the CDR3 is TGTGCCAGCAGCCTACTAGCGGGGGCCTCCCGGCAAGCCAAAAACATTCAGTACTTC.

In this sample, this clone turned up many times. The chain uses TRBV6-4 and TRBJ2-1; 10 bases agree with TRBD2. V gave up 3 bases and J gave up 6 bases; unmatched junction bases: 5. From germline, CDR1 is MRHNA and CDR2 SNTAGT. The CDR3 totals 15 residues. In DNA, the CDR3 is TGTGCCAGCAGTGAGCTAGCGGGAGAGGGCAATGAGCAGTTCTTC. Its translation: CASSELAGEGNEQFF.

The chain carries TRBV2 and TRBJ1-1; TRBD1 might be the D (5 bases). CDR1 and CDR2 from the germline V gene are SNHLY and FYNNEI. This CDR3 has 12 amino acids. V was shortened by 10 bases and J by 4 bases, with 13 bases between the two germline ends. The CDR3 DNA is TGTGCCACGCGGGGGGTCCCCACTGAAGCTTTCTTT. This translates into CATRGVPTEAFF.

The CDR3, as DNA: TGTGCCAGCTCACCACCCCGGGGGCTCGCCAAAAACATTCAGTACTTC. As protein: CASSPPRGLAKNIQYF. The V call is TRBV18, the J call TRBJ2-4; D tentatively fits TRBD1 or TRBD2 (6 bases each). There are 16 residues in the CDR3. V was trimmed by 0 bases and J by 1 base, leaving 10 bases between them. Germline CDR1 reads KGHSH; CDR2 reads LQKENI. The full variable domain, in which reference TRBV18 and TRBJ2-4 provide the parts outside the CDR3, is NAGVMQNPRHLVRRRGQEARLRCSPMKGHSHVYWYRQLPEEGLKFMVYLQKENIIDESGMPKERFSAEFPKEGPSILRIQQVVRGDSAAYFCASSPPRGLAKNIQYFGAGTRLSVL.

This chain uses TRBV9 with TRBJ2-7; possibly TRBD1 for D (6 bases). V lost 0 bases and J lost 3, with 10 bases in between. The CDR3 runs to 14 residues. CDR1 is SGDLS and CDR2 is YYNGEE in the germline V gene. This CDR3 reads CASSVAVGGYEQYF. In DNA, the CDR3 is TGTGCCAGCAGCGTAGCGGTAGGGGGCTACGAGCAGTACTTC.

The chain links TRBV19 to TRBJ2-2, with 7 positions matching TRBD1. Looked up from germline, CDR1 is LNHDA and CDR2 is SQIVND (reference sequence). The V gene end was trimmed by 5 bases and the J gene end by 1 base; junction bases not matched to a gene: 4. CDR3 length: 15 amino acids. The CDR3 DNA follows: TGTGCCAGTAGTCCCCGGGACAGGAACACCGGGGAGCTGTTTTTT. Encoded protein: CASSPRDRNTGELFF.

J is TRBJ1-1 and V is TRBV18; TRBD1 aligns across 7 bases. The V segment lost 0 bases and the J segment 0 bases; nucleotides outside the gene matches: 1. This CDR3 is built from 15 residues. CDR1 is KGHSH and CDR2 is LQKENI in the germline V gene. CDR3 bases: TGTGCCAGCTCACCACCGACAGGGATGAACACTGAAGCTTTCTTT. Protein sequence: CASSPPTGMNTEAFF.

The rearrangement links TRBV9 to TRBJ2-2, with TRBD1 matching 11 bases. Germline assignment: CDR1 SGDLS and CDR2 YYNGEE. The CDR3 is made up of 17 amino acids. With 4 bases clipped from V and 3 bases from J, the junction kept 8 bases outside the gene matches. The CDR3, as DNA: TGTGCCAGCAGCATCCCCCGGGACAGGGGGTACACCGGGGAGCTGTTTTTT. This codes for CASSIPRDRGYTGELFF.

V gene TRBV5-4 combines with J gene TRBJ2-7; D tentatively reads TRBD1 or TRBD2 (5 bases each). The V end was cut by 7 bases, the J end by 6 bases, with 11 bases between. CDR1 and CDR2 from the germline V gene are SGHNT and YYREEE (reference sequence). CDR3 size: 11 residues. In nucleotides, the CDR3 is TGTGCCAGCCGAGGGGCGGCCGAGCAGTACTTC. It specifies CASRGAAEQYF.

This rearrangement joins TRBV27 to TRBJ1-5, with no clear D. CDR3 size: 9 residues. V dropped 8 bases and J dropped 9 bases, with 5 bases sitting between them. Germline lookup yields CDR1 MNHEY and CDR2 SMNVEV (reference sequence). The CDR3 region has the DNA TGTGCCAGCGGCAGGCCCCAGCATTTT. Protein sequence: CASGRPQHF.

V usage is TRBV30 and J usage is TRBJ2-3, with 8 bases aligning to TRBD1. The trim removed 5 bases at V and 3 bases at J, leaving 7 bases unmatched. The CDR3 runs 14 residues. Germline CDR1 reads GTSNPN; CDR2 reads SVGIG (reference sequence). CDR3: CAWRHRGITDTQYF. DNA for the CDR3: TGTGCCTGGCGCCACAGGGGGATTACAGATACGCAGTATTTT. Drawing the rest from reference TRBV30 and TRBJ2-3, the complete variable domain is SQTIHQWPATLVQPVGSPLSLECTVEGTSNPNLYWYRQAAGRGLQLLFYSVGIGQISSEVPQNLSASRPQDRQFILSSKKLLLSDSGFYLCAWRHRGITDTQYFGPGTRLTVL.

The CDR3 region has the DNA TGTGCCACCTACCGACTACCTCTTTACAATGAGCAGTTCTTC. Its translation is CATYRLPLYNEQFF. The chain joins TRBV7-9 to TRBJ2-1, with D possibly matching TRBD2 (5 bases). Trimming shortened V by 10 bases and J by 4 bases, and 17 bases separated the two germline ends. The CDR3 runs 14 residues. Germline V CDR1 and CDR2: SEHNR, FQNEAQ (reference sequence).

This chain links TRBV29-1 with TRBJ1-2; D uncertain. V lost 6 bases and J 8 bases, leaving 16 bases between the germline ends. Germline assignment: CDR1 SQVTM and CDR2 ANQGSEA. This CDR3 spans 12 amino acids. The CDR3: CSVEKARGGYTF. In DNA, the CDR3 is TGCAGCGTGGAAAAGGCCCGAGGGGGCTACACCTTC.

This chain links TRBV19 with TRBJ2-3; 7 nucleotides line up with TRBD1. Germline trimming cut 8 bases from V and 1 base from J; bases unmatched to any gene: 9. CDR1 LNHDA and CDR2 SQIVND come from the germline V gene (reference sequence). The CDR3 contains 15 residues. CDR3: CASSTGEMGTDTQYF. The CDR3 DNA sequence: TGTGCCAGTTCAACAGGGGAAATGGGCACAGATACGCAGTATTTT.

The rearrangement joins TRBV19 to TRBJ2-1; D gene uncertain. This CDR3 comprises 15 residues. Trimming shortened V by 3 bases and J by 3 bases, and 12 bases separated the two germline ends. Germline V gene lookup returns CDR1 LNHDA and CDR2 SQIVND (reference sequence). The CDR3 protein is CASSILGVGYNEQFF. CDR3 sequence (DNA): TGTGCCAGTAGTATCCTCGGTGTCGGCTACAATGAGCAGTTCTTC.

The chain joins TRBV6-5 to TRBJ1-6; D remains unclear. This CDR3 is 15 amino acids long. Per germline, CDR1 MNHEY and CDR2 SVGAGI. V gave up 6 bases and J gave up 9 bases, with 18 bases separating them. CDR3 protein: CASRKPGVETSPLHF. In DNA, the CDR3 is TGTGCCAGCAGAAAACCGGGAGTTGAAACTTCACCCCTCCACTTT.

In its sample, this clone was seen many times. The chain links TRBV7-2 to TRBJ2-7; tentative D call: TRBD2 (5 bases). The CDR3 covers 13 residues. Trimming took off 5 bases at V and 6 bases at J, with 14 bases between the two ends. Per the germline V gene, CDR1 is SGHTA and CDR2 is FQGNSA. CDR3 nucleotide sequence: TGTGCCAGCAGCGCCGGGGTTCGACCCGAGCAGTACTTC. This encodes CASSAGVRPEQYF.

This chain joins TRBV7-2 and TRBJ1-1; 9 positions agree with TRBD1. J gave up 3 bases and V 4 bases, and 3 bases lay outside the gene matches. This CDR3 has 14 amino acids. The germline CDR1 and CDR2 sequences are SGHTA and FQGNSA. The CDR3, as DNA: TGTGCCAGCAGCTATTGGGACAGGGACACTGAAGCTTTCTTT. Translating it yields CASSYWDRDTEAFF.

V gene TRBV7-9 combines with J gene TRBJ1-4; D is unresolved. Germline CDR1 SEHNR, CDR2 FQNEAQ (reference sequence). CDR3 length equals 12 residues. Trimming left V 2 bases short and J 7 bases short, with 5 bases between. CDR3 sequence reads: CASSLSGEKLFF. For the CDR3, the DNA is TGTGCCAGCAGCTTAAGCGGTGAAAAACTGTTTTTT.

This sequence joins TRBV5-6 and TRBJ2-7; tentative D call: TRBD1 (6 bases). V dropped 3 bases and J dropped 5 bases, with 12 bases sitting between them. The CDR3 extends over 13 amino acids. Per germline, CDR1 SGHDT and CDR2 YYEEEE. The CDR3 is CASSYRAYNEQYF. The CDR3 DNA reads as TGTGCCAGCAGCTACAGGGCTTACAACGAGCAGTACTTC.

This chain links TRBV7-9 with TRBJ1-2; D is possibly TRBD1 (5 bases). The CDR3 is made up of 15 amino acids. V lost 1 base and J lost 4, with 13 bases in between. Germline V gene sequence: CDR1 SEHNR, CDR2 FQNEAQ (reference sequence). CDR3 protein: CASSLGGGDLYGYTF. CDR3 coding DNA: TGTGCCAGCAGCTTAGGGGGAGGGGACCTCTATGGCTACACCTTC.

The V call is TRBV5-1, the J call TRBJ1-2; D perhaps matches TRBD1 (5 bases). There are 15 residues in the CDR3. Germline V gene data show CDR1 as SGHRS and CDR2 as YFSETQ. Between the trimmed V and J ends, which lost 1 base and 5 bases, there was a span of 15 bases. In DNA, the CDR3 is TGCGCCAGCAGCTTGCAGGGTTCCGGAGCTTATGGCTACACCTTC. This codes for CASSLQGSGAYGYTF.